A selection of T cell receptor beta chains follows, all from one sample in a study of T cell responses to AZD1222 COVID-19 vaccine. TCRdb's table, derived via immunoSEQ multiplex PCR, lists solely in-frame clones and lacks some. The table includes 75,000 to 100,000 clones, around 89% detected once. Sequenced material: peripheral blood, taken on day 0 of AZD1222 vaccination. These receptors were taken from an adult in good health. Both conserved end residues are part of each CDR3. The D gene is left open where the match is weak. Not every row has a clone size; where given, it reads once, few, many or a size class.

V gene	J gene	clone size	D gene	CDR3 protein	CDR3 DNA
TRBV2	TRBJ1-1	NA	TRBD1	CASSFSGQRLEAFF	TGTGCCAGCAGTTTCTCGGGACAGAGATTGGAAGCTTTCTTT
TRBV15	TRBJ1-2	NA	NA	CATSTLRDEAGYTF	TGTGCCACCAGCACATTGCGGGATGAGGCTGGCTACACCTTC
TRBV3-1/TRBV3-2	TRBJ2-1	NA	TRBD2	CASSPGTINEQFF	TGTGCCAGCAGCCCTGGGACTATTAATGAGCAGTTCTTC
TRBV6-5	TRBJ2-7	NA	NA	CASNRGGEANYEQYF	TGTGCCAGCAATAGGGGAGGAGAGGCGAACTACGAGCAGTACTTC
TRBV28	TRBJ2-3	few	NA	CASSRTSSRTDTQYF	TGTGCCAGCAGTAGAACTAGCAGCCGCACAGATACGCAGTATTTT
TRBV6-1	TRBJ2-4	NA	TRBD1	CASSEKIRDRGILAKNIQYF	TGTGCCAGCAGTGAAAAGATCCGAGACAGGGGGATTCTAGCCAAAAACATTCAGTACTTC
TRBV5-1	TRBJ1-2	NA	NA	CASSLVGHNYGYTF	TGCGCCAGCAGCTTGGTGGGACACAACTATGGCTACACCTTC
TRBV11-3	TRBJ2-1	NA	TRBD2	CASSLGWREGPRDYNEQFF	TGTGCCAGCAGCTTGGGTTGGCGGGAGGGCCCTCGAGATTACAATGAGCAGTTCTTC
TRBV4-3	TRBJ1-5	NA	TRBD1	CASSQDFFDRGSNQPQHF	TGCGCCAGCAGCCAAGACTTCTTTGACAGGGGTAGCAATCAGCCCCAGCATTTT
TRBV7-8	TRBJ2-1	NA	TRBD2	CASSLARWEGLNEQFF	TGTGCCAGCAGCTTAGCGCGTTGGGAGGGCCTGAATGAGCAGTTCTTC
TRBV19	TRBJ1-6	NA	NA	CASSAGTSNSPLHF	TGTGCCAGTAGTGCAGGGACGTCTAATTCACCCCTCCACTTT
TRBV6-5	TRBJ1-5	NA	TRBD1	CASGTGIYQPQHF	TGTGCCAGCGGGACAGGAATTTATCAGCCCCAGCATTTT
TRBV28	TRBJ2-1	NA	TRBD1	CASSLWAGGSSYNEQFF	TGTGCCAGCAGTTTATGGGCAGGGGGAAGCTCCTACAATGAGCAGTTCTTC
TRBV24-1	TRBJ1-5	NA	TRBD1	CATCPDRGQGDQPQHF	TGTGCCACCTGTCCTGACAGGGGGCAAGGTGATCAGCCCCAGCATTTT
TRBV19	TRBJ1-3	NA	NA	CASSIAEQGSGNTIYF	TGTGCCAGTAGTATAGCCGAACAGGGCTCCGGAAACACCATATATTTT
TRBV6-5	TRBJ1-1	NA	NA	CASSVEEGRGAFF	TGTGCCAGCAGCGTCGAGGAGGGGCGCGGAGCTTTCTTT
TRBV6-4	TRBJ2-1	few	NA	CASSEAQQEGNEQFF	TGTGCCAGCAGTGAGGCCCAGCAGGAGGGCAATGAGCAGTTCTTC
TRBV9	TRBJ1-5	NA	NA	CASSPTGGFGQPQHF	TGTGCCAGCAGCCCCACAGGAGGGTTTGGGCAGCCCCAGCATTTT
TRBV6-5	TRBJ1-6	NA	TRBD1	CASSYPGTGISPLHF	TGTGCCAGCAGTTATCCCGGGACAGGGATCTCACCCCTCCACTTT
TRBV9	TRBJ2-7	NA	TRBD1	CASSGGPGQGYDEQYF	TGTGCCAGCAGCGGGGGTCCGGGACAGGGCTACGACGAGCAGTACTTC
TRBV19	TRBJ2-7	NA	TRBD2	CASSPGLAGYEQYF	TGTGCCAGTAGTCCGGGACTAGCGGGTTACGAGCAGTACTTC
TRBV4-3	TRBJ2-7	NA	NA	CASSQDWGASYEQYF	TGCGCCAGCAGCCAAGATTGGGGGGCCTCCTACGAGCAGTACTTC
TRBV18	TRBJ2-1	NA	NA	CASSPPVTRNEQFF	TGTGCCAGCTCACCTCCAGTCACTAGAAATGAGCAGTTCTTC
TRBV5-1	TRBJ2-2	NA	NA	CASSLEVNTGELFF	TGCGCCAGCAGCTTGGAAGTAAACACCGGGGAGCTGTTTTTT